Below, 27 T cell receptor beta chains from the same sample are listed, as sequenced in a study of CD8+CD57+ T cells in acquired aplastic anemia. Genomic DNA, serving as template, underwent TCR beta VDJ and CDR3 profiling. Each CDR3 protein gets one entry after TCRdb re-called the reads with MiXCR. The data show 170,000 or so distinct CDR3 sequences, more than 60% seen once. Patients included in sequencing had previously demonstrated CD8+CD57+ cell expansion by flow cytometry. The sample taken for sequencing was sorted CD4+, CD8+, or CD8+CD57+ T cells (not recorded which) from PBMCs. The source is a human donor with aplastic anemia.

This clonotype was seen at least ten times. V usage is TRBV5-1 and J usage is TRBJ2-7; tentative D call: TRBD2 (6 bases). The V gene lost 4 bases and the J gene lost 4 bases, with 15 bases spanning the gap. The CDR3 has 14 amino acids. In germline, CDR1 is SGHRS, CDR2 YFSETQ. This chain's CDR3 is CASSPSFGSYEQYF. The CDR3 DNA reads as TGCGCCAGCAGCCCAAGCTTCGGGAGTTACGAGCAGTACTTC.

This chain connects TRBV4-3 to TRBJ1-6; TRBD1 might be the D (5 bases). The germline V gene encodes CDR1 LGHNA and CDR2 YSLEER. Trimming took 0 bases from V and 9 from J, leaving 6 bases between them. The CDR3 totals 13 residues. The CDR3 nucleotides are TGCGCCAGCAGCCAAGATCAGGGTTCACCCCTCCACTTT. This encodes CASSQDQGSPLHF.

Only a few counts were recorded for this clonotype. The CDR3 bases are TGCGCCAGCAGCTTCTCCTCGACTAGCGGGGGCCTATCCTACGAGCAGTACTTC. This codes for CASSFSSTSGGLSYEQYF. The chain links TRBV5-1 to TRBJ2-7; 12 nucleotides match TRBD2. Germline V CDR1 and CDR2: SGHRS, YFSETQ. The CDR3 sequence is 18 residues long. V trimming: 2 bases; J trimming: 1 base; junction bases outside the gene matches: 10.

Only a few counts were recorded for this clonotype. The chain employs TRBV7-9 and TRBJ2-6, with D perhaps TRBD2 (6 bases). Trimming left V 1 base short and J 4 bases short, with 11 bases between. Germline V gene sequence: CDR1 SEHNR, CDR2 FQNEAQ (reference sequence). The CDR3 extends over 16 amino acids. Here the CDR3 reads CASSLGRAGGANVLTF. Here the CDR3 DNA reads TGTGCCAGCAGCTTAGGCAGGGCGGGGGGGGCCAACGTCCTGACTTTC.

The J gene is TRBJ2-5, the V gene TRBV13; D tentatively reads TRBD1 or TRBD2 (5 bases each). Deletions cut 7 bases from V and 0 bases from J, with 15 bases between. CDR1 and CDR2 from the germline V gene are PRHDT and FYEKMQ (reference sequence). The CDR3 extends over 15 amino acids. The CDR3 is CASNRDLGYQETQYF. The CDR3 DNA is TGTGCCAGCAATCGGGACCTAGGATACCAAGAGACCCAGTACTTC.

The chain carries TRBV30 and TRBJ1-3, with unresolved D. This CDR3 contains 14 residues. The germline V gene encodes CDR1 GTSNPN and CDR2 SVGIG (reference sequence). Trimming took off 0 bases at V and 2 bases at J, with 8 bases between the two ends. The CDR3 sequence: CAWSVGVTGNTIYF. The CDR3 region has the DNA TGTGCCTGGAGTGTGGGTGTAACTGGAAACACCATATATTTT.

For this clonotype: One end of the junction varies from germline; a read error may be responsible. The V and J genes are TRBV5-8 and TRBJ2-1, with D perhaps given as TRBD1 or TRBD2 (5 bases each). CDR1 SGHTS and CDR2 YDEGEE come from the germline V gene. There are 14 residues in the CDR3. CDR3 sequence: CASSPGAVYNEQFF. The CDR3 DNA reads as TGCGCCAGCAGCCCCGGGGCGGTCTACAATGAGCAGTTCTTC.

This chain connects TRBV24-1 to TRBJ2-1; TRBD2 matches at 10 bases. The CDR3 loop spans 15 amino acids. Per germline, CDR1 KGHDR and CDR2 SFDVKD. The trim removed 6 bases at V and 2 bases at J, leaving 3 bases unmatched. The CDR3 spells CATSLAGATYNEQFF. CDR3 DNA: TGTGCCACCAGTCTAGCGGGAGCCACCTACAATGAGCAGTTCTTC.

This clonotype has only a few counts. The chain recombines TRBV20-1 with TRBJ2-1; 8 bases map to TRBD2. Germline V lookup: CDR1 DFQATT, CDR2 SNEGSKA (reference sequence). J lost 8 bases, V lost 3 bases, and 3 bases had no gene match. CDR3 length: 12 residues. CDR3: CSASDGRDEQFF. CDR3 nucleotide sequence: TGCAGTGCTAGCGACGGGAGGGATGAGCAGTTCTTC.

This CDR3 reads CASRPAGDPSYEQYF. The CDR3 bases are TGTGCCAGCAGACCGGCGGGGGACCCCTCCTACGAGCAGTACTTC. The rearrangement links TRBV9 to TRBJ2-7; 7 nucleotides align to TRBD2. The germline V gene encodes CDR1 SGDLS and CDR2 YYNGEE. The CDR3 covers 15 residues. The V and J ends lost 5 bases and 0 bases, in that order; junction bases with no gene match: 8.

In its sample, this clonotype was seen many times. The chain combines TRBV20-1 with TRBJ2-7; D perhaps matches TRBD1 (6 bases). The ends were cut back, 5 bases at V and 2 bases at J, with 22 bases in the middle. CDR1 is DFQATT, CDR2 SNEGSKA, per germline (reference sequence). The CDR3 is 16 amino acids. The chain's CDR3 is CSASPWQGRTTYEQYF. CDR3 bases: TGCAGTGCTTCCCCTTGGCAGGGGCGAACTACCTACGAGCAGTACTTC.

The rearrangement joins TRBV7-2 to TRBJ1-6, with D possibly TRBD1 on 5 matching bases. The germline CDR1 and CDR2 sequences are SGHTA and FQGNSA. Deletions cut 4 bases from V and 9 bases from J, with 16 bases between. This CDR3 has 15 residues. The CDR3 DNA is TGTGCCAGCAGCTCCCTCTCTGGGGGAGGTTCACCCCTCCACTTT. Amino acids: CASSSLSGGGSPLHF.

The rearrangement links TRBV19 to TRBJ2-2; 10 positions agree with TRBD2. The junction had 16 bases not matched to a gene; V was cut back by 9 bases and J by 6 bases. Germline V gene data show CDR1 as LNHDA and CDR2 as SQIVND (reference sequence). This CDR3 has 17 residues. CDR3 amino acids: CASSQLVSGGASGELFF. In DNA form, the CDR3 reads TGTGCCAGCAGCCAATTAGTCAGCGGGGGGGCCTCCGGGGAGCTGTTTTTT.

The chain couples TRBV6-5 to TRBJ1-6, with 9 bases matching TRBD1. The CDR3 sequence is 16 residues long. V was pared by 0 bases and J by 10 bases, with 7 bases of the junction left unmatched. In germline, CDR1 is MNHEY, CDR2 SVGAGI. For the CDR3, the DNA is TGTGCCAGCAGTTACTCTGGACAGGGGAAGGACTCACCCCTCCACTTT. Translating gives CASSYSGQGKDSPLHF.

The chain combines TRBV20-1 with TRBJ1-1; D not resolved. This CDR3 is 13 amino acids long. Germline V gene lookup returns CDR1 DFQATT and CDR2 SNEGSKA (reference sequence). Trimming took off 6 bases at V and 0 bases at J, with 11 bases between the two ends. DNA for the CDR3: TGCAGTGCACAACAGCTGATGAACACTGAAGCTTTCTTT. Amino acid sequence: CSAQQLMNTEAFF.

The V call is TRBV5-1, the J call TRBJ1-4, with D perhaps TRBD1 (5 bases). V lost 0 bases and J 8 bases, leaving 8 bases between the germline ends. Germline lookup yields CDR1 SGHRS and CDR2 YFSETQ. This CDR3 has 13 residues. CDR3 in amino acids: CASSLDRIEKLFF. The CDR3 DNA sequence: TGCGCCAGCAGCTTGGACAGGATCGAAAAACTGTTTTTT.

This clonotype was counted many times. This chain connects TRBV20-1 to TRBJ2-3; D unclear. CDR3 length equals 14 residues. Trimming stripped 1 base from V and 6 bases from J, with 14 bases between. Germline values: CDR1 DFQATT, CDR2 SNEGSKA (reference sequence). The CDR3 DNA follows: TGCAGTGCTAGAGGTTTGCTAGTATCGGATACGCAGTATTTT. Protein sequence: CSARGLLVSDTQYF.

The genes are TRBV20-1 and TRBJ2-5, with D possibly TRBD1 on 5 matching bases. The CDR3 extends over 13 amino acids. Germline V gene sequence: CDR1 DFQATT, CDR2 SNEGSKA (reference sequence). V dropped 3 bases and J dropped 1 base, with 9 bases sitting between them. The CDR3 bases are TGCAGTGCTAGGAGGACAACCCAAGAGACCCAGTACTTC. Amino acid sequence: CSARRTTQETQYF.

This sequence joins TRBV4-1 and TRBJ1-2; no reliable D call. Per the germline V gene, CDR1 is MGHRA and CDR2 is YSYEKL. The CDR3 is 10 residues long. V was shortened by 2 bases and J by 12 bases, with 7 bases between the two germline ends. The CDR3 nucleotides are TGCGCCAGCAGCCAATATGTGAACACCTTC. Amino acids: CASSQYVNTF.

The chain employs TRBV5-1 and TRBJ2-3, with D hard to call. This CDR3 spans 14 amino acids. Germline CDR1 and CDR2: SGHRS and YFSETQ. With 0 bases removed from V and 4 bases from J, the gap between germline ends came to 9 bases. The CDR3 reads CASSLEALADTQYF. CDR3 sequence (DNA): TGCGCCAGCAGCTTGGAAGCGCTCGCAGATACGCAGTATTTT.

V gene TRBV4-1 combines with J gene TRBJ1-2; 8 bases match TRBD1. V was pared by 0 bases and J by 6 bases, with 3 bases of the junction left unmatched. The germline V gene encodes CDR1 MGHRA and CDR2 YSYEKL. The CDR3 has 14 residues. CDR3 bases: TGCGCCAGCAGCCAAGACAGGGGGCGGGATGGCTACACCTTC. This gives the protein CASSQDRGRDGYTF.

The CDR3 loop reads CSVPSDLAGEGTGELFF. CDR3 sequence (DNA): TGCAGCGTCCCGTCGGATCTAGCGGGAGAAGGTACCGGGGAGCTGTTTTTT. J is TRBJ2-2 and V is TRBV29-1, with 10 positions matching TRBD2. CDR3 length: 17 residues. J gave up 5 bases and V 6 bases, and 15 bases lay outside the gene matches. The germline V gene encodes CDR1 SQVTM and CDR2 ANQGSEA.

J is TRBJ2-7 and V is TRBV7-9; perhaps D is TRBD1 or TRBD2 (5 bases each). V was cut by 5 bases and J by 3 bases, with 11 bases left in between. Germline V CDR1 and CDR2: SEHNR, FQNEAQ (reference sequence). This CDR3 is 13 amino acids long. In nucleotides, the CDR3 is TGTGCCAGCAGCCCCTGGGGGAGCTACGAGCAGTACTTC. This sequence encodes CASSPWGSYEQYF.

The chain couples TRBV7-9 to TRBJ1-3; 12 bases are shared with TRBD1. V trimming: 5 bases; J trimming: 0 bases; junction bases outside the gene matches: 11. The CDR3 length is 19 residues. Germline assignment: CDR1 SEHNR and CDR2 FQNEAQ (reference sequence). The CDR3 sequence: CASSPPGQGATYSGNTIYF. CDR3 DNA sequence: TGTGCCAGCAGCCCTCCGGGACAGGGGGCAACCTACTCTGGAAACACCATATATTTT.

This clonotype was observed many times. The chain combines TRBV7-2 with TRBJ2-4; 10 bases agree with TRBD1. The CDR3 length is 18 residues. Germline CDR1 SGHTA, CDR2 FQGNSA. V shed 1 base, J shed 0 bases, and the junction held 6 bases outside the gene matches. The CDR3 region has the DNA TGTGCCAGCAGCTTAGAATCGGACAGGGGGTTAGCCAAAAACATTCAGTACTTC. Its translation is CASSLESDRGLAKNIQYF.

The J gene is TRBJ2-7, the V gene TRBV20-1, with 14 bases aligning to TRBD2. In germline, CDR1 is DFQATT, CDR2 SNEGSKA (reference sequence). V lost 6 bases to trimming and J lost 6 bases; unmatched junction nucleotides: 16. CDR3 size: 17 residues. CDR3 DNA sequence: TGCAGTGCCAAGATTTGGGAAGGACTAGCGGGAGGTGGCGAGCAGTACTTC. Its protein is CSAKIWEGLAGGGEQYF.

This clonotype came up many times. This chain's CDR3 is CASSIGQVYTEAFF. As DNA, the CDR3 is TGTGCCAGTAGTATAGGTCAGGTCTACACTGAAGCTTTCTTT. The V call is TRBV19, the J call TRBJ1-1; D is ambiguous. The CDR3 loop spans 14 amino acids. The ends were cut back, 1 base at V and 3 bases at J, with 9 bases in the middle. The germline gives CDR1 LNHDA, CDR2 SQIVND (reference sequence).